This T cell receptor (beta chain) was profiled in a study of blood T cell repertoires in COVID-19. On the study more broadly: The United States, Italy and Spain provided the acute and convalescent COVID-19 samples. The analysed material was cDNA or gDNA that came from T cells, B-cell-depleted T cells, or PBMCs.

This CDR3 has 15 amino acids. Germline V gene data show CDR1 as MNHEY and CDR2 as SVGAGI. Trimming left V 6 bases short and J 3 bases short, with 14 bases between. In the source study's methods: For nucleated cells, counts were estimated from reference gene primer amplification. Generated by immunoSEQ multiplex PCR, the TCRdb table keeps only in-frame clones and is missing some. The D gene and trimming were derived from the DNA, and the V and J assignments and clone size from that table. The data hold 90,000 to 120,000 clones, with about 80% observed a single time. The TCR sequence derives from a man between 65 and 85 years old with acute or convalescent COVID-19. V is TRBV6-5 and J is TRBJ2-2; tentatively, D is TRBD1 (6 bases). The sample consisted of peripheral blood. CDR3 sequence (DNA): TGTGCCAGCAGGGGACACACGCCGGACACCGGGGAGCTGTTTTTT. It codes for CASRGHTPDTGELFF.